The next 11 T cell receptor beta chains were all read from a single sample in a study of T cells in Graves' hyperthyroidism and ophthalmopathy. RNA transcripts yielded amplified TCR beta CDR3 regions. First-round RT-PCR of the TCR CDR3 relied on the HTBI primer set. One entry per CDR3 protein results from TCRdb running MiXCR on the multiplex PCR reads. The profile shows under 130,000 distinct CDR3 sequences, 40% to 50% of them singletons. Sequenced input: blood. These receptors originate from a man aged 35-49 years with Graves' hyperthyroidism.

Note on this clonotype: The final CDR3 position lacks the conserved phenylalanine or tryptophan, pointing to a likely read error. This CDR3 reads CSARAANAGELFL. CDR3 in DNA: TGCAGTGCTAGAGCCGCGAACGCCGGGGAGCTGTTTCTT. V gene TRBV20-1 combines with J gene TRBJ2-2; D unclear. Germline CDR1 and CDR2: DFQATT and SNEGSKA (reference sequence). The CDR3 spans 13 residues.

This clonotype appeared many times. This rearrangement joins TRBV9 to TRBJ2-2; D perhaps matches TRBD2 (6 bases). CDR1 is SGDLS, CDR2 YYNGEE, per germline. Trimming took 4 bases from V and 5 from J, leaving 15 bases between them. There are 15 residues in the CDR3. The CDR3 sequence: CASSPGGLVTGELFF. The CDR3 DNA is TGTGCCAGCAGCCCAGGAGGGCTGGTAACCGGGGAGCTGTTTTTT.

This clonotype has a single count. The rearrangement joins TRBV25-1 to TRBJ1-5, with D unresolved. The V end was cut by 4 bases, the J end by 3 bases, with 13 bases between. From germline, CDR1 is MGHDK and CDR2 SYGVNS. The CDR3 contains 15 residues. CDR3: CASSARGDNNQPQHF. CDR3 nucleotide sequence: TGTGCCAGCAGTGCTAGAGGTGACAACAATCAGCCCCAGCATTTT.

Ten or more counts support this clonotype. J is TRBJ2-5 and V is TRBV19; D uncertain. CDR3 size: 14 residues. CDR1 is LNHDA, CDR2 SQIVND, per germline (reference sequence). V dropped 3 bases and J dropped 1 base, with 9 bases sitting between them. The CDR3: CASSIGPSQETQYF. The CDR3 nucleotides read TGTGCCAGTAGTATTGGACCAAGCCAAGAGACCCAGTACTTC.

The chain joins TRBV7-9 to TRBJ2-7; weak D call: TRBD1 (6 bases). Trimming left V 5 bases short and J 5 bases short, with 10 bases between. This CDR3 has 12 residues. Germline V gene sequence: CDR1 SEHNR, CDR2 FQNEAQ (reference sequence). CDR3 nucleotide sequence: TGTGCCAGCAGCCTCAACAGGGACGAGCAGTACTTC. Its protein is CASSLNRDEQYF.

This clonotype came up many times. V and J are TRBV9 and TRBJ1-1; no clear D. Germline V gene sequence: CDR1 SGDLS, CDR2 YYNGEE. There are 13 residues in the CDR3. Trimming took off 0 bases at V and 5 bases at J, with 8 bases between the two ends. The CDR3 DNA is TGTGCCAGCAGCGTAGAGGAATGGACTGAAGCTTTCTTT. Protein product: CASSVEEWTEAFF. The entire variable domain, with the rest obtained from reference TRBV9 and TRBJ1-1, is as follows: DSGVTQTPKHLITATGQRVTLRCSPRSGDLSVYWYQQSLDQGLQFLIQYYNGEERAKGNILERFSAQQFPDLHSELNLSSLELGDSALYFCASSVEEWTEAFFGQGTRLTVV.

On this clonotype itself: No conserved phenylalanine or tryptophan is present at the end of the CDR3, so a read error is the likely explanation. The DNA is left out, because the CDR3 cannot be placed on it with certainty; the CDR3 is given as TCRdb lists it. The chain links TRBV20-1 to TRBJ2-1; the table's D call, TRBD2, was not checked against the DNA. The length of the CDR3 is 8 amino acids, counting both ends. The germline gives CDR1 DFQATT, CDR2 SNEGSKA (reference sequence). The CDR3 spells CSARDRAG.

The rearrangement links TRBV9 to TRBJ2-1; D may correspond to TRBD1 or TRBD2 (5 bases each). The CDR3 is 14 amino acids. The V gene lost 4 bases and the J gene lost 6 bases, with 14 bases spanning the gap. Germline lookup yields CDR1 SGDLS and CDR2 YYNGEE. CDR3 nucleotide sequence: TGTGCCAGCAGCAGTGCCGGGGCTTGCAATGAGCAGTTCTTC. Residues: CASSSAGACNEQFF.

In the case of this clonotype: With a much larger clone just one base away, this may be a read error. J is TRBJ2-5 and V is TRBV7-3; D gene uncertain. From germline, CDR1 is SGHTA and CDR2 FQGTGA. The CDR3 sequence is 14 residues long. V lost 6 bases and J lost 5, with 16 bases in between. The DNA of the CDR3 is TGTGCCAGCAGTCATCTGAGGAGAGTGGAGACCCAGTACTTC. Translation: CASSHLRRVETQYF.

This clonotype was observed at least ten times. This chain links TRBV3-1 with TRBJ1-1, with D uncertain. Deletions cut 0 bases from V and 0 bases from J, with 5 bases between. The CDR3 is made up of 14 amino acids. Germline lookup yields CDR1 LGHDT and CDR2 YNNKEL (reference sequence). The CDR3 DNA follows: TGTGCCAGCAGCCAAGATCTCCTGAACACTGAAGCTTTCTTT. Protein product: CASSQDLLNTEAFF. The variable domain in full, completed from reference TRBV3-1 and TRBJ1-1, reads DTAVSQTPKYLVTQMGNDKSIKCEQNLGHDTMYWYKQDSKKFLKIMFSYNNKELIINETVPNRFSPKSPDKAHLNLHINSLELGDSAVYFCASSQDLLNTEAFFGQGTRLTVV.

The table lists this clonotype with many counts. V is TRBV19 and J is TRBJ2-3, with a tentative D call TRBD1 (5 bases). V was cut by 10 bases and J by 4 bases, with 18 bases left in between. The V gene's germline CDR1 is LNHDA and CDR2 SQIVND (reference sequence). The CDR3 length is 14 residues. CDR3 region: CATRVGKTSDTQYF. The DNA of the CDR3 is TGTGCCACCAGGGTGGGGAAAACGTCAGATACGCAGTATTTT.